What follows are 27 T cell receptor beta chains derived from one specimen sequenced in a study of T-cell reconstitution after alpha-beta-depleted transplantation in children. Preparing the TCRbeta library involved the use of unique molecular identifiers. Via MiXCR, TCRdb re-called the PCR reads, giving one row per CDR3 protein. The table records 200,000 to 250,000 distinct CDR3 sequences, 6.5% to 9% of them present only once. The sequencing used PBMCs, mostly from graft donor cells, collected 180 days after TCRalphabeta/CD19-depleted stem cell transplant. All receptors derive from a male patient aged 5 to 17 who had a stem cell transplant for acute lymphoblastic leukemia, so the T cells may come from the graft donor.

This clonotype appeared many times. J is TRBJ2-3 and V is TRBV20-1; 8 bases are a match to TRBD2. Germline CDR1 is DFQATT and CDR2 is SNEGSKA (reference sequence). The CDR3 extends over 14 amino acids. CDR3: CSAKGAGVTDTQYF. The DNA of the CDR3 is TGCAGCGCGAAGGGAGCGGGGGTCACAGATACGCAGTATTTT.

This clonotype turned up a few times. The gene calls are TRBV5-1 and TRBJ2-7; TRBD2 matches at 8 bases. Germline V gene lookup returns CDR1 SGHRS and CDR2 YFSETQ. Losses at the gene ends were 0 bases for V and 7 bases for J; bases not matched to a gene: 6. CDR3 length equals 14 residues. CDR3 sequence reads: CASSLVRGGGEQYF. The CDR3 DNA sequence: TGCGCCAGCAGCTTGGTTCGGGGGGGAGGTGAGCAGTACTTC.

On this clonotype itself: This may arise from a read error, as a much more abundant clone is one base away. The chain combines TRBV4-3 with TRBJ1-2; 8 bases line up with TRBD1. Germline CDR1 and CDR2: LGHNA and YSLEER. The CDR3 sequence is 16 residues long. Written as DNA, the CDR3 is TGCGCCAGCAGCCAAGATTTGTCTCAGGGGGCGGGTGGCGACACCTTC. Translation gives CASSQDLSQGAGGDTF.

This clonotype was observed at least ten times. J is TRBJ2-3 and V is TRBV27; TRBD2 might be the D (7 bases). Trimming removed 1 base from V and 1 base from J, with 9 bases in between. The CDR3 loop spans 15 amino acids. CDR1 is MNHEY and CDR2 is SMNVEV in the germline V gene (reference sequence). This CDR3 is CASSLWGGRTDTQYF. The CDR3 DNA is TGTGCCAGCAGTTTATGGGGGGGGCGCACAGATACGCAGTATTTT.

There are a few counts of this clonotype. This sequence joins TRBV3-1 and TRBJ2-7, with 11 bases that match TRBD1. Germline loops: CDR1 LGHDT, CDR2 YNNKEL (reference sequence). V lost 4 bases and J lost 3; bases outside the gene matches: 5. The CDR3 is made up of 15 amino acids. CDR3 bases: TGTGCCAGCAGCCGAGCCGGGACAGGGGGCTACGAGCAGTACTTC. Translated: CASSRAGTGGYEQYF.

This clonotype appeared many times. This chain joins TRBV20-1 and TRBJ2-2; 8 positions agree with TRBD2. V lost 3 bases, J lost 4 bases, and 1 base stayed unmatched. CDR3 length: 13 amino acids. Germline lookup yields CDR1 DFQATT and CDR2 SNEGSKA (reference sequence). The DNA of the CDR3 is TGCAGTGCTAGTGCGGGAGGCACCGGGGAGCTGTTTTTT. As protein: CSASAGGTGELFF.

This clonotype was observed at least ten times. The V call is TRBV28, the J call TRBJ2-5; 7 bases are a match to TRBD2. V shed 11 bases and J 4 bases; nucleotides not matched to a gene: 13. The CDR3 sequence is 14 residues long. Germline V gives CDR1 MDHEN, CDR2 SYDVKM. Here the CDR3 reads CAALGQWGGETQYF. The CDR3 nucleotides are TGTGCCGCACTTGGGCAATGGGGGGGAGAGACCCAGTACTTC.

This clonotype was seen repeatedly, ten times or more. The chain has TRBV6-6 and TRBJ2-5, with D unresolved. Per germline, CDR1 MNHNY and CDR2 SVGAGI (reference sequence). With 5 bases removed from V and 3 bases from J, the gap between germline ends came to 4 bases. The CDR3 contains 11 residues. The DNA for the CDR3 is TGTGCCAGCAGTCACAAAGAGACCCAGTACTTC. Protein: CASSHKETQYF.

The V call is TRBV5-1, the J call TRBJ2-7; 7 bases are shared with TRBD1. Germline CDR1 SGHRS, CDR2 YFSETQ. The CDR3 has 16 amino acids. V was clipped by 0 bases and J by 0 bases; unmatched bases: 6. Here the CDR3 reads CASSLALGQFSYEQYF. The CDR3 DNA is TGCGCCAGCAGCTTGGCCTTGGGACAGTTCTCCTACGAGCAGTACTTC. The full variable domain, with the rest looked up from reference TRBV5-1 and TRBJ2-7, is KAGVTQTPRYLIKTRGQQVTLSCSPISGHRSVSWYQQTPGQGLQFLFEYFSETQRNKGNFPGRFSGRQFSNSRSEMNVSTLELGDSALYLCASSLALGQFSYEQYFGPGTRLTVT.

This clonotype has a count of ten or more. The J gene is TRBJ1-1, the V gene TRBV20-1; D is uncertain. This CDR3 is 12 amino acids long. V was shortened by 7 bases and J by 3 bases, with 12 bases between the two germline ends. The germline gives CDR1 DFQATT, CDR2 SNEGSKA (reference sequence). The CDR3 protein is CSVLGGDTEAFF. CDR3 coding DNA: TGCAGTGTCCTTGGTGGGGACACTGAAGCTTTCTTT.

This clonotype was recorded many times. The rearrangement uses TRBV29-1 and TRBJ2-7; 12 bases map to TRBD2. The CDR3 loop spans 15 amino acids. The germline V gene has CDR1 SQVTM and CDR2 ANQGSEA. The V and J ends lost 2 bases and 0 bases, in that order; junction bases with no gene match: 2. CDR3 sequence (DNA): TGCAGCGTTGAACTAGCGGGAGGGTCCTCCTACGAGCAGTACTTC. Encoded protein: CSVELAGGSSYEQYF.

This clonotype was seen many times. This chain links TRBV28 with TRBJ1-2, with 7 nucleotides matching TRBD1. The CDR3 sequence is 16 residues long. Germline CDR1 reads MDHEN; CDR2 reads SYDVKM. The ends lost 8 bases at V and 8 bases at J; junction bases unmatched: 20. CDR3 residues: CASSIDPLDRPKGYTF. The CDR3, as DNA: TGTGCCAGCTCGATCGACCCTCTGGACAGGCCAAAAGGCTACACCTTC.

This clonotype was counted at least ten times. The J gene is TRBJ1-2, the V gene TRBV11-1; no reliable D call. This CDR3 has 14 residues. Germline V gives CDR1 SGHAT, CDR2 FQDESV (reference sequence). V lost 5 bases to trimming and J lost 3 bases, with 13 bases between them. The CDR3: CASSPGLSHYGYTF. CDR3 nucleotides: TGTGCCAGCAGCCCTGGGCTGTCGCACTATGGCTACACCTTC.

This clonotype was observed at least ten times. This sequence joins TRBV6-2 or TRBV6-3 and TRBJ1-6; TRBD1 might be the D (6 bases). Trimming stripped 6 bases from V and 6 bases from J, with 21 bases between. Germline V gene lookup returns CDR1 MNHEY and CDR2 SVGEGT. This CDR3 is 17 amino acids long. The DNA for the CDR3 is TGTGCCAGCAGGCAGGACTTAATGGACAGTTTTAATTCACCCCTCCACTTT. It translates to CASRQDLMDSFNSPLHF.

This clonotype was recorded many times. The chain's CDR3 is CAAGQVRNEQFF. The CDR3 region has the DNA TGTGCCGCGGGACAGGTGAGGAATGAGCAGTTCTTC. This rearrangement joins TRBV6-2 or TRBV6-3 to TRBJ2-1; TRBD1 agrees at 8 bases. J lost 7 bases, V lost 11 bases, and 7 bases had no gene match. This CDR3 is built from 12 residues. The germline V gene has CDR1 MNHEY and CDR2 SVGEGT.

This clonotype was picked up a small number of times. The chain employs TRBV19 and TRBJ1-2, with 9 bases lining up with TRBD1. This CDR3 comprises 17 residues. V lost 2 bases and J lost 5; bases outside the gene matches: 12. CDR1 LNHDA and CDR2 SQIVND come from the germline V gene (reference sequence). CDR3 DNA sequence: TGTGCCAGTAGTATAACCGGGACAGGGAGTTTGGGATATGGCTACACCTTC. Translated: CASSITGTGSLGYGYTF.

At least ten counts were recorded for this clonotype. The genes are TRBV15 and TRBJ1-6; a possible D gene is TRBD1 (5 bases). The CDR3 loop spans 14 amino acids. The V gene lost 0 bases and the J gene lost 10 bases, with 10 bases spanning the gap. CDR1 LNHNV and CDR2 YYDKDF come from the germline V gene (reference sequence). The CDR3 loop reads CATSREGEGSPLHF. In DNA form, the CDR3 reads TGTGCCACCAGCAGAGAAGGGGAAGGGTCACCCCTCCACTTT.

A word on this clonotype: This clone may be a read error of a much larger clone one base away. This chain joins TRBV5-5 and TRBJ1-1; D gene unclear. This CDR3 has 13 amino acids. CDR1 is SGHKS, CDR2 YYEKEE, per germline (reference sequence). The CDR3 reads CASSLWVNTDAFF. Written as DNA, the CDR3 is TGTGCCAGCAGCTTGTGGGTGAACACTGACGCTTTCTTT.

This clonotype has ten or more counts. The chain employs TRBV12-3 or TRBV12-4 and TRBJ2-3; TRBD2 aligns across 11 bases. The junction had 13 bases not matched to a gene; V was cut back by 8 bases and J by 3 bases. The CDR3 totals 17 residues. CDR3 DNA: TGTGCCAGCTACCTCGGGCTAGCGGGAGGTGGTACAGATACGCAGTATTTT. This translates into CASYLGLAGGGTDTQYF.

As to this clonotype: A much larger clone differs by one base, so this may be a read error. The genes are TRBV6-1 and TRBJ2-5; TRBD1 agrees at 10 bases. From germline, CDR1 is MNHNS and CDR2 SASEGT. The CDR3 is made up of 13 amino acids. CDR3 loop: CTSRTGGTITQYF. The CDR3 nucleotides are TGTACCAGCAGGACAGGGGGTACAATAACCCAGTACTTC.

This clonotype was recorded at least ten times. This chain uses TRBV19 with TRBJ2-1; 9 bases map to TRBD2. CDR3 length: 15 residues. CDR1 LNHDA and CDR2 SQIVND come from the germline V gene (reference sequence). V trimming: 4 bases; J trimming: 7 bases; junction bases outside the gene matches: 8. The CDR3 nucleotides are TGTGCCAGTAGTAATAGCGGGGGAGGGTGGAATGAGCAGTTCTTC. This gives the protein CASSNSGGGWNEQFF.

In this sample, this clonotype turned up many times. V and J are TRBV2 and TRBJ2-4; D is perhaps TRBD1 (6 bases). The CDR3 sequence is 16 residues long. Trimming shortened V by 5 bases and J by 3 bases, and 17 bases separated the two germline ends. Germline V gene data show CDR1 as SNHLY and CDR2 as FYNNEI. DNA for the CDR3: TGTGCCAGCAGTCCCGATCGTCAGGGGATCAAAAACATTCAGTACTTC. Translating it yields CASSPDRQGIKNIQYF. Filled out from reference TRBV2 and TRBJ2-4, the complete variable domain reads EPEVTQTPSHQVTQMGQEVILRCVPISNHLYFYWYRQILGQKVEFLVSFYNNEISEKSEIFDDQFSVERPDGSNFTLKIRSTKLEDSAMYFCASSPDRQGIKNIQYFGAGTRLSVL.

This clonotype was observed many times. This rearrangement joins TRBV6-2 or TRBV6-3 to TRBJ2-7, with D perhaps matching TRBD2 (6 bases). Germline CDR1 reads MNHEY; CDR2 reads SVGEGT. The CDR3 consists of 14 residues. V lost 5 bases, J lost 3 bases, and 14 bases lay in between. The CDR3 loop is CASSLGGLIYEQYF. The CDR3 bases are TGTGCCAGCAGTCTGGGAGGACTGATCTACGAGCAGTACTTC.

In this sample, this clonotype turned up many times. The chain combines TRBV29-1 with TRBJ2-3; D may match TRBD1 or TRBD2 (5 bases each). This CDR3 comprises 14 residues. V lost 6 bases and J 1 base, leaving 14 bases between the germline ends. From germline, CDR1 is SQVTM and CDR2 ANQGSEA. The CDR3 DNA follows: TGCAGCGTCCTAGCAGGGATCGGCACAGATACGCAGTATTTT. It translates to CSVLAGIGTDTQYF.

This clonotype has ten or more counts. The chain recombines TRBV19 with TRBJ2-2, with 8 bases fitting TRBD1. The ends lost 4 bases at V and 7 bases at J; junction bases unmatched: 5. This CDR3 contains 14 residues. The germline V gene has CDR1 LNHDA and CDR2 SQIVND (reference sequence). This CDR3 is CASSTRQGNGELFF. The DNA for the CDR3 is TGTGCCAGTAGTACGCGACAGGGGAACGGGGAGCTGTTTTTT.

This clonotype was seen ten or more times. A read error may account for a junction end that differs from germline. This chain connects TRBV12-3 or TRBV12-4 to TRBJ2-7; D is undetermined. This CDR3 contains 13 residues. For the CDR3, the DNA is TGTGCCAGCAGCTCTTTTCCCCCGCAGGCCCCAGACTTC. It encodes CASSSFPPQAPDF.

The table lists this clonotype with many counts. The chain joins TRBV20-1 to TRBJ1-5; D is unresolved. CDR3 length equals 14 residues. V shed 1 base and J shed 0 bases, with 7 bases lying between them. Germline V CDR1 and CDR2: DFQATT, SNEGSKA (reference sequence). For the CDR3, the DNA is TGCAGTGCTAGAGGCTCCGTTAGCAATCAGCCCCAGCATTTT. Protein product: CSARGSVSNQPQHF.